Listed below are T cell receptor beta chains from one sample, sequenced in a study of cytomegalovirus exposure and HLA in healthy donors. Sequencing was performed with immunoSEQ multiplex PCR; in TCRdb, only in-frame clones are kept and a portion is missing. The data show some 190,000 clones, more than 75% seen once. The sequenced sample was PBMCs. Source of these receptors: a woman between 25 and 40 years old in good health and CMV-seropositive. Each CDR3 is given with its conserved first and last residue. D genes are given only for firm matches. Size values are once, few and many counts, or a class for expanded clones, and some rows have none.

v_gene: TRBV29-1; len: 12; j_gene: TRBJ2-7; abundance: few; d_gene: .; CDR3aa: CSAEQGLGEQYF; CDR3nt: TGCAGCGCAGAACAGGGCCTGGGCGAGCAGTACTTC
v_gene: TRBV9; len: 22; j_gene: TRBJ2-6; abundance: .; d_gene: TRBD1; CDR3aa: CASSVVAQNRQGVLSGANVLTF; CDR3nt: TGTGCCAGCAGCGTAGTTGCCCAAAATCGACAGGGAGTCCTTTCTGGGGCCAACGTCCTGACTTTC
v_gene: TRBV4-1; len: 16; j_gene: TRBJ2-3; abundance: once; d_gene: TRBD2; CDR3aa: CASSHDSGGLSDTQYF; CDR3nt: TGCGCCAGCAGCCATGATAGCGGGGGGTTGTCAGATACGCAGTATTTT
v_gene: TRBV6-5; len: 14; j_gene: TRBJ2-7; abundance: .; d_gene: .; CDR3aa: CASRFTVDSYEQYF; CDR3nt: TGTGCCAGCAGATTTACAGTTGACTCCTACGAGCAGTACTTC
v_gene: TRBV19; len: 19; j_gene: TRBJ2-4; abundance: .; d_gene: TRBD1; CDR3aa: CASSRRGTGGGEAKNSQYF; CDR3nt: TGTGCCAGTAGCCGAAGAGGGACAGGGGGTGGGGAAGCCAAAAACAGTCAGTACTTC
v_gene: TRBV28; len: 16; j_gene: TRBJ1-3; abundance: few; d_gene: .; CDR3aa: CASNSGGRPTGNTIYF; CDR3nt: TGTGCCAGCAACTCGGGGGGCAGGCCTACTGGAAACACCATATATTTT
v_gene: TRBV5-1; len: 14; j_gene: TRBJ2-1; abundance: .; d_gene: TRBD2; CDR3aa: CASSSGGANNEQFF; CDR3nt: TGCGCCAGCAGCTCCGGGGGGGCCAACAATGAGCAGTTCTTC
v_gene: TRBV9; len: 16; j_gene: TRBJ1-2; abundance: .; d_gene: TRBD1; CDR3aa: CASSVDSGGVDYGYTF; CDR3nt: TGTGCCAGCAGCGTAGACTCAGGGGGCGTCGACTATGGCTACACCTTC
v_gene: TRBV9; len: 14; j_gene: TRBJ1-5; abundance: few; d_gene: TRBD1; CDR3aa: CASSRQGRGEPQHF; CDR3nt: TGTGCCAGCTCGAGACAGGGGAGGGGCGAGCCCCAGCATTTT
v_gene: TRBV6-5; len: 16; j_gene: TRBJ2-5; abundance: .; d_gene: .; CDR3aa: CASSYGTPGGAETQYF; CDR3nt: TGTGCCAGCAGTTACGGGACACCGGGGGGCGCGGAGACCCAGTACTTC
v_gene: TRBV7-9; len: 16; j_gene: TRBJ1-6; abundance: .; d_gene: TRBD1; CDR3aa: CSSSLVSRGAITPLHF; CDR3nt: TGTTCCAGCAGCTTAGTCTCCAGGGGGGCTATTACACCCCTCCACTTT
v_gene: TRBV18; len: 15; j_gene: TRBJ2-7; abundance: .; d_gene: TRBD2; CDR3aa: CASSPGLAGADIRYF; CDR3nt: TGTGCCAGCTCCCCCGGACTAGCGGGGGCCGATATCCGGTACTTC
v_gene: TRBV27; len: 16; j_gene: TRBJ2-5; abundance: few; d_gene: .; CDR3aa: CASSTSRGAGAETQYF; CDR3nt: TGTGCCAGCAGTACCTCCAGGGGGGCTGGTGCGGAGACCCAGTACTTC
v_gene: TRBV10-3; len: 15; j_gene: TRBJ1-5; abundance: .; d_gene: TRBD1; CDR3aa: CAISPSGQGNQPQHF; CDR3nt: TGTGCCATCAGTCCCTCGGGACAGGGCAATCAGCCCCAGCATTTT
v_gene: TRBV28; len: 13; j_gene: TRBJ1-5; abundance: .; d_gene: .; CDR3aa: CASTQSSSGPQHF; CDR3nt: TGTGCCAGCACACAGAGTTCATCAGGGCCCCAGCATTTT
v_gene: TRBV4-1; len: 16; j_gene: TRBJ2-1; abundance: .; d_gene: TRBD2; CDR3aa: CASSQLAGGRRNEQFF; CDR3nt: TGCGCCAGCAGCCAACTAGCGGGGGGGAGACGAAATGAGCAGTTCTTC
v_gene: TRBV7-8; len: 14; j_gene: TRBJ1-6; abundance: .; d_gene: .; CDR3aa: CASSFAGADSPLHF; CDR3nt: TGTGCCAGCAGCTTTGCGGGGGCTGATTCACCCCTCCACTTT
v_gene: TRBV9; len: 18; j_gene: TRBJ2-1; abundance: .; d_gene: TRBD2; CDR3aa: CASSVGGLASGVYNEQFF; CDR3nt: TGTGCCAGCAGCGTAGGTGGACTGGCTAGCGGGGTTTACAATGAGCAGTTCTTC
v_gene: TRBV4-2; len: 15; j_gene: TRBJ2-5; abundance: few; d_gene: .; CDR3aa: CASSQEKLAGETQYF; CDR3nt: TGTGCCAGCAGCCAAGAAAAACTAGCTGGGGAGACCCAGTACTTC
v_gene: TRBV19; len: 14; j_gene: TRBJ1-2; abundance: .; d_gene: TRBD1; CDR3aa: CASKSGQANYGYTF; CDR3nt: TGTGCCAGTAAGTCGGGACAGGCGAACTATGGCTACACCTTC
v_gene: TRBV12-5; len: 16; j_gene: TRBJ2-5; abundance: few; d_gene: TRBD2; CDR3aa: CASGLRLQAGVRAQYF; CDR3nt: TGTGCTAGTGGTTTAAGGTTGCAGGCGGGGGTAAGGGCCCAGTACTTC
v_gene: TRBV4-2; len: 15; j_gene: TRBJ1-6; abundance: .; d_gene: .; CDR3aa: CASSQVHGYNSPLHF; CDR3nt: TGTGCCAGCAGCCAAGTACACGGGTATAATTCACCCCTCCACTTT
v_gene: TRBV9; len: 15; j_gene: TRBJ1-4; abundance: .; d_gene: TRBD1; CDR3aa: CASSLQGNTNEKLFF; CDR3nt: TGTGCCAGCAGCTTACAGGGGAATACTAATGAAAAACTGTTTTTT
v_gene: TRBV5-4; len: 17; j_gene: TRBJ2-7; abundance: once; d_gene: .; CDR3aa: CASSLAGGRLSTYEQYF; CDR3nt: TGTGCCAGCAGCTTGGCCGGGGGGCGACTTTCCACCTACGAGCAGTACTTC
v_gene: TRBV7-2; len: 13; j_gene: TRBJ2-5; abundance: .; d_gene: .; CDR3aa: CASNFGQGETQYF; CDR3nt: TGTGCCAGCAACTTCGGCCAGGGGGAGACCCAGTACTTC
v_gene: TRBV6-5; len: 16; j_gene: TRBJ1-6; abundance: .; d_gene: .; CDR3aa: CASSYSIVQYNSPLHF; CDR3nt: TGTGCCAGCAGTTACTCGATCGTACAGTATAATTCACCCCTCCACTTT
v_gene: TRBV4-3; len: 13; j_gene: TRBJ2-5; abundance: .; d_gene: .; CDR3aa: CASSQDRGETQYF; CDR3nt: TGCGCCAGCAGCCAAGATAGGGGGGAGACCCAGTACTTC
v_gene: TRBV11-3; len: 13; j_gene: TRBJ2-2; abundance: .; d_gene: .; CDR3aa: CASSLQATGELFF; CDR3nt: TGTGCCAGCAGCCTACAGGCCACCGGGGAGCTGTTTTTT
v_gene: TRBV4-3; len: 13; j_gene: TRBJ1-2; abundance: .; d_gene: TRBD1; CDR3aa: CASSQSGQVGYTF; CDR3nt: TGCGCCAGCAGCCAATCAGGACAGGTCGGCTACACCTTC
v_gene: TRBV28; len: 15; j_gene: TRBJ2-7; abundance: few; d_gene: .; CDR3aa: CASSLWGTHSYEQYF; CDR3nt: TGTGCCAGCAGTTTATGGGGCACCCACTCCTACGAGCAGTACTTC
v_gene: TRBV28; len: 15; j_gene: TRBJ2-2; abundance: once; d_gene: TRBD1; CDR3aa: CASSPPQGAGGELFF; CDR3nt: TGTGCCAGCAGTCCGCCACAGGGGGCTGGCGGGGAGCTGTTTTTT
v_gene: TRBV27; len: 16; j_gene: TRBJ1-5; abundance: once; d_gene: TRBD1; CDR3aa: CASRFSWTGANQPQHF; CDR3nt: TGTGCCAGCAGGTTCTCTTGGACAGGGGCCAATCAGCCCCAGCATTTT
v_gene: TRBV7-9; len: 13; j_gene: TRBJ2-3; abundance: few; d_gene: .; CDR3aa: CAPRASGTDTQYF; CDR3nt: TGTGCCCCGCGGGCTAGCGGCACAGATACGCAGTATTTT
v_gene: TRBV29-1; len: 12; j_gene: TRBJ2-7; abundance: .; d_gene: .; CDR3aa: CSVEGESYEQYF; CDR3nt: TGCAGCGTTGAAGGGGAGTCCTACGAGCAGTACTTC
v_gene: TRBV19; len: 13; j_gene: TRBJ1-1; abundance: .; d_gene: .; CDR3aa: CASSSQWYTEAFF; CDR3nt: TGTGCCAGTAGTTCGCAGTGGTACACTGAAGCTTTCTTT
v_gene: TRBV10-3; len: 13; j_gene: TRBJ1-3; abundance: few; d_gene: .; CDR3aa: CAIKGYSGNTIYF; CDR3nt: TGTGCCATCAAGGGGTACTCTGGAAACACCATATATTTT
v_gene: TRBV7-3; len: 14; j_gene: TRBJ2-5; abundance: .; d_gene: TRBD1; CDR3aa: CASSLGTGQETQYF; CDR3nt: TGCGCCAGCAGCTTAGGGACAGGCCAAGAGACCCAGTACTTC
v_gene: TRBV5-4; len: 16; j_gene: TRBJ1-2; abundance: .; d_gene: .; CDR3aa: CASSIITSVGRDGYTF; CDR3nt: TGTGCCAGCAGTATAATCACGTCGGTCGGGCGGGACGGCTACACCTTC
v_gene: TRBV10-3; len: 17; j_gene: TRBJ2-5; abundance: .; d_gene: TRBD1; CDR3aa: CAIRNGQGDGMRETQYF; CDR3nt: TGTGCCATCAGGAATGGACAGGGGGACGGTATGAGAGAGACCCAGTACTTC
v_gene: TRBV7-9; len: 15; j_gene: TRBJ2-1; abundance: .; d_gene: TRBD2; CDR3aa: CSSSRTSGGSNEQFF; CDR3nt: TGTTCCAGCAGTCGGACTAGCGGGGGGAGCAATGAGCAGTTCTTC
v_gene: TRBV7-9; len: 17; j_gene: TRBJ1-5; abundance: .; d_gene: TRBD1; CDR3aa: CASSLGTGGFSNQPQHF; CDR3nt: TGTGCCAGCAGCTTGGGGACAGGAGGCTTTAGCAATCAGCCCCAGCATTTT
v_gene: TRBV5-8; len: 15; j_gene: TRBJ2-3; abundance: .; d_gene: .; CDR3aa: CASSSHQGGTDTQYF; CDR3nt: TGTGCCAGCAGTTCCCACCAGGGGGGAACAGATACGCAGTATTTT
v_gene: TRBV11-2; len: 15; j_gene: TRBJ1-4; abundance: .; d_gene: TRBD1; CDR3aa: CASSPGTGANEKLFF; CDR3nt: TGTGCCAGCAGCCCCGGGACAGGGGCTAATGAAAAACTGTTTTTT
v_gene: TRBV5-1; len: 12; j_gene: TRBJ2-5; abundance: .; d_gene: .; CDR3aa: CATGERQETQYF; CDR3nt: TGCGCCACGGGGGAGCGGCAAGAGACCCAGTACTTC
v_gene: TRBV15; len: 14; j_gene: TRBJ2-1; abundance: few; d_gene: .; CDR3aa: CATSSDLPDNEQFF; CDR3nt: TGTGCCACCAGCAGCGACTTGCCCGACAATGAGCAGTTCTTC
v_gene: TRBV28; len: 16; j_gene: TRBJ2-7; abundance: few; d_gene: .; CDR3aa: CASSSSLLRGVIEQYF; CDR3nt: TGTGCCAGCAGTTCCTCTCTCCTGCGGGGTGTAATCGAGCAGTACTTC
v_gene: TRBV7-9; len: 14; j_gene: TRBJ1-5; abundance: few; d_gene: TRBD1; CDR3aa: CASSLGQGSQPQHF; CDR3nt: TGTGCCAGCAGCTTAGGACAGGGCAGTCAGCCCCAGCATTTT